The present TCR beta chain was sequenced within a study of human T cells and chemical hapten exposure. The V end was cut by 2 bases, the J end by 8 bases, with 9 bases between. The CDR3 is made up of 12 amino acids. Germline V gene data show CDR1 as SGHTA and CDR2 as FQGTGA. Study results and limitations: DPC sensitization left the count of TCRs above 1 in 1000 unchanged.

Whole blood, unfractionated, served as the material for total RNA extraction. This clonotype was found many times. Its antigen is undetermined. Per the study methods: Sampled TCR counts reached a median of approximately 94,000 per sample, with values ranging from about 20,000 to 700,000. MiXCR was run by TCRdb on the 5' RACE reads, yielding one entry per CDR3 protein. V and J calls and clone size were set by TCRdb, not the authors. The data show approximately 150,000 distinct CDR3 sequences, 4.1% seen once. The TCR sequence derives from a female donor in good health. V gene TRBV7-3 combines with J gene TRBJ1-2; perhaps TRBD1 as D (5 bases). The CDR3 loop reads CASSLAGKGYTF. The CDR3 nucleotides read TGTGCCAGCAGCTTAGCAGGGAAGGGCTACACCTTC.